One and the same sample provided the 16 T cell receptor beta chains below, sequenced in a study of blood T cell repertoires in COVID-19 (dated by TCRdb to 2018 to 2021). The library relied on the immunoSEQ multiplex PCR assay. The clones in this table, taken by TCRdb from immuneACCESS, are in-frame only. Not every clone is retained; where verified, under half of the shortfall comes from an unresolved V gene, and the cause of the rest is unknown. Within this sample are about 32,000 clones, with approximately 86% of them counted one time only. The ten largest clones capture over 1.5% of the sample. Specimen: peripheral blood. Source of these receptors: a man in his fifties or sixties with active or convalescent COVID-19.

The J gene is TRBJ2-7, the V gene TRBV24-1, with TRBD1 matching over 10 bases. V lost 3 bases to trimming and J lost 4 bases; unmatched junction nucleotides: 5. Germline CDR1 is KGHDR and CDR2 is SFDVKD. The CDR3 spans 15 residues. In DNA, the CDR3 is TGTGCCACCAGTGATCCCGGGACAGGGGTTTACGAGCAGTACTTC. Amino acids: CATSDPGTGVYEQYF.

V gene TRBV4-3 combines with J gene TRBJ2-7; the D gene is possibly TRBD1 (6 bases). CDR3 length: 17 amino acids. CDR1 is LGHNA and CDR2 is YSLEER in the germline V gene. V lost 4 bases and J lost 2, with 21 bases in between. CDR3 coding DNA: TGCGCCAGCAGCCCGCTAAGGACCGGGACACGAGCCTACGAGCAGTACTTC. Translation gives CASSPLRTGTRAYEQYF.

This chain connects TRBV7-2 to TRBJ1-2, with a tentative D call TRBD1 (5 bases). The CDR3 runs 14 residues. Germline CDR1 is SGHTA and CDR2 is FQGNSA. Trimming pared 5 bases from V and 2 bases from J, leaving 12 bases between. The CDR3 reads CASSLTQANYGYTF. CDR3 DNA: TGTGCCAGCAGCCTTACACAGGCGAACTATGGCTACACCTTC.

CDR3 sequence reads: CASSQDWAGVFYEQYF. In DNA, the CDR3 is TGCGCCAGCAGCCAAGATTGGGCGGGAGTGTTTTACGAGCAGTACTTC. The chain uses TRBV4-1 and TRBJ2-7; 7 nucleotides line up with TRBD2. CDR3 size: 16 residues. V was clipped by 0 bases and J by 4 bases; unmatched bases: 9. The germline CDR1 and CDR2 sequences are MGHRA and YSYEKL.

V usage is TRBV2 and J usage is TRBJ1-4; TRBD1 might be the D (5 bases). Germline CDR1 is SNHLY and CDR2 is FYNNEI. The CDR3 totals 13 residues. Trimming stripped 6 bases from V and 5 bases from J, with 10 bases between. CDR3 nucleotide sequence: TGTGCCAGCAGCAAAGGGGTAAATGAAAAACTGTTTTTT. Amino acids: CASSKGVNEKLFF.

This sequence joins TRBV14 and TRBJ2-1, with a weak D call TRBD1 (6 bases). The germline gives CDR1 SGHDN, CDR2 FVKESK. This CDR3 comprises 14 residues. Trimming stripped 4 bases from V and 4 bases from J, with 11 bases between. Here the CDR3 reads CASSLLQGYNEQFF. Here the CDR3 DNA reads TGTGCCAGCAGCCTCCTGCAGGGGTACAATGAGCAGTTCTTC.

This rearrangement joins TRBV5-1 to TRBJ2-3; D might be TRBD1 (5 bases). The CDR3 is 15 residues long. Trimming shortened V by 3 bases and J by 2 bases, and 13 bases separated the two germline ends. Germline loops: CDR1 SGHRS, CDR2 YFSETQ. The CDR3 region has the DNA TGCGCCAGCAGCTCAGGTGTGGACACCACAGATACGCAGTATTTT. The encoded protein is CASSSGVDTTDTQYF. The complete variable domain, with remaining parts taken from reference TRBV5-1 and TRBJ2-3, reads KAGVTQTPRYLIKTRGQQVTLSCSPISGHRSVSWYQQTPGQGLQFLFEYFSETQRNKGNFPGRFSGRQFSNSRSEMNVSTLELGDSALYLCASSSGVDTTDTQYFGPGTRLTVL.

The chain combines TRBV28 with TRBJ2-5, with TRBD2 matching 9 bases. CDR1 is MDHEN, CDR2 SYDVKM, per germline. The CDR3 is made up of 16 amino acids. Unmatched junction bases numbered 10, after V lost 1 base and J lost 7 bases. The CDR3 DNA follows: TGTGCCAGCAGTTTATCGACCGGGACTAGCTGGGGGACCCAGTACTTC. Its protein is CASSLSTGTSWGTQYF.

The rearrangement links TRBV18 to TRBJ2-4; the D gene is possibly TRBD1 (6 bases). This CDR3 is 18 amino acids long. The germline V and J ends were trimmed by 2 bases and 0 bases, with 17 bases remaining between them. Germline V gene data show CDR1 as KGHSH and CDR2 as LQKENI. CDR3: CASSPSQTGALAKNIQYF. For the CDR3, the DNA is TGTGCCAGCTCACCATCGCAGACAGGAGCCTTAGCCAAAAACATTCAGTACTTC.

The gene calls are TRBV30 and TRBJ1-5, with D tentatively TRBD1 (5 bases). Germline-derived CDR1 and CDR2 are GTSNPN and SVGIG (reference sequence). The CDR3 has 17 amino acids. V lost 3 bases and J lost 5, with 23 bases in between. In DNA form, the CDR3 reads TGTGCCTGGAGAAAACCGGGACTTCGGGGGGTAGATCAGCCCCAGCATTTT. Residues: CAWRKPGLRGVDQPQHF. The full variable domain, rest sourced from reference TRBV30 and TRBJ1-5, is SQTIHQWPATLVQPVGSPLSLECTVEGTSNPNLYWYRQAAGRGLQLLFYSVGIGQISSEVPQNLSASRPQDRQFILSSKKLLLSDSGFYLCAWRKPGLRGVDQPQHFGDGTRLSIL.

The chain has TRBV4-3 and TRBJ2-7; TRBD1 matches 8 bases. The germline V gene has CDR1 LGHNA and CDR2 YSLEER. The CDR3 loop spans 17 amino acids. Trimming took 0 bases from V and 2 from J; bases not matched to a gene: 9. The CDR3 spells CASSQDHFQDRAYEQYF. Here the CDR3 DNA reads TGCGCCAGCAGCCAAGACCATTTCCAGGACAGGGCCTACGAGCAGTACTTC.

This sequence joins TRBV29-1 and TRBJ2-5; TRBD2 matches 7 bases. This CDR3 region has 15 residues. J was trimmed by 2 bases and V by 4 bases; bases with no gene match: 10. CDR1 and CDR2 (germline): SQVTM, ANQGSEA. The CDR3 here is CSVVGRESRQETQYF. In DNA form, the CDR3 reads TGCAGCGTTGTTGGGCGGGAGAGTCGTCAAGAGACCCAGTACTTC.

The V gene is TRBV19, the J gene TRBJ2-7, with TRBD1 matching 8 bases. The CDR3 sequence is 14 residues long. CDR1 LNHDA and CDR2 SQIVND come from the germline V gene (reference sequence). J gave up 2 bases and V 5 bases, and 5 bases lay outside the gene matches. As DNA, the CDR3 is TGTGCCAGTAGTGACAGGGGAGTGGCCTACGAGCAGTACTTC. It codes for CASSDRGVAYEQYF.

The chain carries TRBV27 and TRBJ1-3; 8 nucleotides match TRBD1. The CDR3 contains 14 residues. Trimming cost V 6 bases and J 8 bases; bases outside gene matches: 9. Germline CDR1 reads MNHEY; CDR2 reads SMNVEV (reference sequence). The CDR3 DNA is TGTGCCAGCAGATTCCGACAGGGGAGGGACACCATATATTTT. Its translation is CASRFRQGRDTIYF.

The CDR3 DNA is TGTGCCAGCAGTGAACTAGCGGGAGGTTCGGATACGCAGTATTTT. Protein sequence: CASSELAGGSDTQYF. This chain connects TRBV6-1 to TRBJ2-3, with TRBD2 matching 11 bases. V shed 2 bases and J 6 bases; nucleotides not matched to a gene: 4. CDR3 length: 15 amino acids. Per germline, CDR1 MNHNS and CDR2 SASEGT.

The V and J genes are TRBV11-2 and TRBJ1-2, with D unclear. From germline, CDR1 is SGHAT and CDR2 FQNNGV. Trimming removed 5 bases at V and 4 bases at J, with 17 bases between. The CDR3 totals 15 residues. This CDR3 reads CASSPLTETGYGYTF. The CDR3 DNA is TGTGCCAGCAGCCCCCTGACTGAGACGGGCTATGGCTACACCTTC.